This T cell receptor (beta chain) was observed in a study of T cell repertoires in cytomegalovirus infection. Study details: Through public TCR beta signatures, both CMV infection and matching HLA type were indicated. Study-wide findings and caveats: There were carriers of CMV plus the relevant HLA, and cumulative public TCR beta family frequency identified them.

TCRdb re-called the reads through MiXCR, storing one row per CDR3 protein. The sample has roughly 54,000 distinct CDR3 sequences, 25% to 40% seen once; the top ten hold around three quarters. Details on this clonotype: The antigen is undetermined.

Sequenced input: PBMCs, sequenced either directly or after in vitro stimulation (not recorded which). The clonotype comes from a human donor in good health (CMV status not recorded). Some clones in this sample may be carry-over from other donors' samples.

The CDR3 sequence: CASSGQETQYF. Here the CDR3 DNA reads TGCGCCAGCAGCGGCCAAGAGACCCAGTACTTC. V usage is TRBV5-1 and J usage is TRBJ2-5; D is unresolved. The CDR3 covers 11 residues. Germline assignment: CDR1 SGHRS and CDR2 YFSETQ. Trimming left V 4 bases short and J 1 base short, with 2 bases between.